This section outlines one T cell receptor (beta chain) sequence together with its context. What it binds is not known. Researchers ran the PCR with 60 Vbeta and 13 Jbeta primers. Per the original methods: Unique TCR beta chains numbered approximately 80 million in a later analysis, with around 10 million shared. The method was immunoSEQ multiplex PCR; TCRdb's version includes in-frame clones alone and lacks a portion of them. V, J and clone size are those of that table, while D and trimming were read from the DNA. The sample includes around 170,000 clones, around 72% of them seen just once. The data were obtained in a study of cytomegalovirus exposure and HLA in healthy donors. Study-level information: Genetic ancestry analysis placed around 76% of the approximately 390 donors that were genotyped in the Caucasian-associated cluster.

Study-wide results and caveats: In vitro experiments confirmed that a few CMV-associated chains were specific for CMV antigens. For cytomegalovirus status, the classifier reportedly gave diagnoses with high specificity and sensitivity.

Germline assignment: CDR1 MDHEN and CDR2 SYDVKM. V gave up 5 bases and J gave up 4 bases; unmatched junction bases: 9. The CDR3 length is 16 residues. The rearrangement uses TRBV28 and TRBJ1-5; TRBD1 agrees at 9 bases. This receptor was identified in a woman aged 45-59 years in good health and CMV-seropositive. The sequenced sample consisted of PBMCs. DNA for the CDR3: TGTGCCAGCAGTGGGACAGCGGGACAGGGAAATCAGCCCCAGCATTTT. Protein: CASSGTAGQGNQPQHF. Full variable domain (remainder filled in from reference TRBV28 and TRBJ1-5): DVKVTQSSRYLVKRTGEKVFLECVQDMDHENMFWYRQDPGLGLRLIYFSYDVKMKEKGDIPEGYSVSREKKERFSLILESASTNQTSMYLCASSGTAGQGNQPQHFGDGTRLSIL.